This TCR beta chain was found in a study of CD8 T cells in Susac syndrome (dated by TCRdb to the late 2010s). About the full investigation: Of the Susac syndrome patients who were sequenced, roughly 6 had clinically active disease and 8 or 9 were in clinical remission. At the time of blood withdrawal, Susac syndrome patients were either therapy-naive, taking corticosteroids (with some also receiving IVIg), or on IVIg alone. Clonality of the CD8+ T cell repertoire was compared between over ten healthy donors, approximately 14 Susac syndrome patients and roughly 15 multiple sclerosis patients. The study used repertoire sequencing to test whether antigen drove CD8+ T cell activation and differentiation in Susac syndrome.

RNA was extracted using the RNeasy kit, and roughly 0.45 to 1 ug of the RNA was reverse transcribed with random hexamers. TCR beta CDR3 regions were amplified with the immunoSEQ multiplex PCR assay covering 54 Vbeta and 13 Jbeta segments. PCR amplification bias was corrected using a synthetic template baseline for primer optimization and computational correction. The authors' pipeline ran thus. Reads were annotated to V, D and J genes per IMGT and analyzed with immunoSEQ Analyzer, keeping only productive sequences. To calculate clonality, Shannon entropy was normalized by log2 of the number of productive unique sequences and then subtracted from one. Public and private clones were assessed among the 100 most prevalent clones of each patient and control. Clones were defined as Susac-specific when absent from the healthy and MS cohorts, from about 1,100 published viral clones and from other ImmuneACCESS disease sequences. The public reads were reprocessed in TCRdb via fastp at Q25 and MiXCR, keeping in-frame beta chains. Identical CDR3 proteins give one entry, which carries the most common genes and DNA. The V and J calls reflect TCRdb's pipeline rather than the authors' work. The sample includes fewer than 150,000 distinct CDR3 sequences, with roughly 94% observed a single time. 0.18% of the sample is in the top ten clones.

For this clonotype: Its antigen specificity is not known. Base qualities are not recorded, but no much larger clone differs from it by a single base.

High-throughput TCR beta sequencing profiled peripheral blood CD8+ and CD4+ T cells from healthy donors, Susac syndrome patients and multiple sclerosis patients. The Susac syndrome patients fulfilled recently defined diagnostic criteria for either definite or probable disease. CD8+ TEMRA cells were enriched by FACS, while bulk CD8+ and CD4+ T cells were purified by magnetic negative isolation. Blood was drawn into EDTA tubes, processed within 24 hours, and PBMCs were isolated by density gradient centrifugation. PBMCs intended for TCR sequencing were cryopreserved in liquid nitrogen and were subsequently thawed in a 37 degrees C water bath. The sorted or isolated CD4+, CD8+ and CD8+ TEMRA cells had a purity of 90% or higher. CDR3 length: 14 amino acids, cysteine to phenylalanine. Just CDR3 DNA is preserved here, 42 bases in frame from base 1. The junction shows trimming of 0 bases on V and 4 bases on J, plus 12 bases between the germline ends. The germline V gene (reference sequence) yields DFQATT for CDR1 and SNEGSKA for CDR2.

Findings and caveats that apply to the study as a whole: The study acknowledged that relatively few individuals were included in the TCR sequencing and HLA analysis. CD8+ repertoires in Susac syndrome showed clonal expansion, which was highest in CD8+ TEMRA cells and was greater in clinically active patients than in remitting patients. Looking at Susac-specific public clones, the researchers identified 15 to 20 in the total CD8+ repertoire and four or five in the CD8+ TEMRA repertoire.

The V gene is TRBV20-1 and the J gene is TRBJ1-2, and possibly TRBD1, on 5 matching bases. The material sequenced was CD8+ T cells from PBMCs. The sequence derives from a human donor with Susac syndrome. The CDR3 here reads CSARDSGPSYGYTF. The DNA sequence is TGCAGTGCTAGAGATTCGGGGCCAAGCTATGGCTACACCTTC.